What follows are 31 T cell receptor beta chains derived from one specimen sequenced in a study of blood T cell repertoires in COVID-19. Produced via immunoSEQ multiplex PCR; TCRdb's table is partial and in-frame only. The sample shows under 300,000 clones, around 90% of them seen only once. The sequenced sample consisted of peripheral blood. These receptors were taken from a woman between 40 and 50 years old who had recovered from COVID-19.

CDR3 in amino acids: CASSPATGDYGYTF. In nucleotides, the CDR3 is TGCGCCAGCAGCCCAGCCACAGGTGACTATGGCTACACCTTC. J is TRBJ1-2 and V is TRBV5-1; perhaps TRBD1 as D (5 bases). CDR1 is SGHRS, CDR2 YFSETQ, per germline. This CDR3 has 14 residues. V lost 4 bases and J lost 3, with 13 bases in between.

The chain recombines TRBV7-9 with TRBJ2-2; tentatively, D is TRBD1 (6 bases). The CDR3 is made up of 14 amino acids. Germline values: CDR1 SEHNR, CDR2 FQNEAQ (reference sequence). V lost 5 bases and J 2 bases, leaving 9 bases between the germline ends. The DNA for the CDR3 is TGTGCCAGCAGCACAGGGACCAACACCGGGGAGCTGTTTTTT. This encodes CASSTGTNTGELFF.

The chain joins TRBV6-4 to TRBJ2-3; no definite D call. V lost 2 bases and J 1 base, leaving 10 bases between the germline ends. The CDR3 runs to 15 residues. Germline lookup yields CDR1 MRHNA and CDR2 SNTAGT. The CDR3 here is CASSDGLAGTDTQYF. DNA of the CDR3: TGTGCCAGCAGTGACGGCCTGGCGGGCACAGATACGCAGTATTTT.

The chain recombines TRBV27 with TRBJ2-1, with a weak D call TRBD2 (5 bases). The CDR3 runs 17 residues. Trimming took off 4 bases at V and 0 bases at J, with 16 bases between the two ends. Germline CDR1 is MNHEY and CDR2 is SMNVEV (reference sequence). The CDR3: CASSSGVAPSSYNEQFF. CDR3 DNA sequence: TGTGCCAGCAGTTCCGGGGTGGCCCCGAGCTCCTACAATGAGCAGTTCTTC.

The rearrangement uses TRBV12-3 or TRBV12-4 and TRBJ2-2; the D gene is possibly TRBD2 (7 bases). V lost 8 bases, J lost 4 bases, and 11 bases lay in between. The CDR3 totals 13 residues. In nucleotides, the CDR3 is TGTGCCAGCCAAAGGGGGGGCACCGGGGAGCTGTTTTTT. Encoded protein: CASQRGGTGELFF.

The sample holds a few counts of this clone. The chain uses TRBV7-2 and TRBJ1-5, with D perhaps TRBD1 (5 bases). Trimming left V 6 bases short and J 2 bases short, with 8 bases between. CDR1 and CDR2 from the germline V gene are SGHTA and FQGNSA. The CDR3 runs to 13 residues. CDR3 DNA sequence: TGTGCCAGCAGTGGAGGGGGCAATCAGCCCCAGCATTTT. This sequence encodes CASSGGGNQPQHF.

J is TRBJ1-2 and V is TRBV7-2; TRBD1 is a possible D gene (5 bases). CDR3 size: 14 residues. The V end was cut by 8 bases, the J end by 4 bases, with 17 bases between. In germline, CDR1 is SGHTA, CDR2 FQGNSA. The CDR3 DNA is TGTGCCAGCGGTGGGGCCGGCCCGGCCTATGGCTACACCTTC. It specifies CASGGAGPAYGYTF.

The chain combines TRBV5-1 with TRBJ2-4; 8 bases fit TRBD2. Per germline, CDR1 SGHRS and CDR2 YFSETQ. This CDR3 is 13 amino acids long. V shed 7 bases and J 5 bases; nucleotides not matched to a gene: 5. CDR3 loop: CASALGGENIQYF. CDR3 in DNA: TGCGCCAGCGCCCTCGGGGGGGAAAACATTCAGTACTTC.

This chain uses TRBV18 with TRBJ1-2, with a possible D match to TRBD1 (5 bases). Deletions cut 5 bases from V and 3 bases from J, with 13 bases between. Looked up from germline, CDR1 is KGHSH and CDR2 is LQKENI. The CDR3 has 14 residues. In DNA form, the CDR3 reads TGTGCCAGCTCATTCCCAGGAGGGGACTATGGCTACACCTTC. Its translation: CASSFPGGDYGYTF.

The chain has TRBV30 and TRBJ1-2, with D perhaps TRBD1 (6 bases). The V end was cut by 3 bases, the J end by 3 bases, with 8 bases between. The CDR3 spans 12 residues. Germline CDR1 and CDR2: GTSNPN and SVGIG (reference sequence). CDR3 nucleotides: TGTGCCTGGAGCGCAGGGGACTATGGCTACACCTTC. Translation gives CAWSAGDYGYTF.

CDR3 sequence reads: CASGRPGGGEKLFF. DNA of the CDR3: TGTGCCAGCGGCCGCCCAGGGGGCGGGGAAAAACTGTTTTTT. The chain joins TRBV27 to TRBJ1-4, with TRBD1 matching 8 bases. Germline V gene data show CDR1 as MNHEY and CDR2 as SMNVEV (reference sequence). With 8 bases clipped from V and 8 bases from J, the junction kept 10 bases outside the gene matches. There are 14 residues in the CDR3.

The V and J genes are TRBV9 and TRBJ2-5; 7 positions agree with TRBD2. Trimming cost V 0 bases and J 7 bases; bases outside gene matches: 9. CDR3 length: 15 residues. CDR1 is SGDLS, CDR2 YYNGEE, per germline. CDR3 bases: TGTGCCAGCAGCGTAGCTGGGCGGGAGTGGGGGACCCAGTACTTC. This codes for CASSVAGREWGTQYF.

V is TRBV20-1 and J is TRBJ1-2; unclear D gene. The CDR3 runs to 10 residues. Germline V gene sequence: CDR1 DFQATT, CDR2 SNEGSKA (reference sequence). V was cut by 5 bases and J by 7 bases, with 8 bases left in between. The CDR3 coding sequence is TGCAGTGCTGGGCAGGTTGGCTACACCTTC. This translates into CSAGQVGYTF.

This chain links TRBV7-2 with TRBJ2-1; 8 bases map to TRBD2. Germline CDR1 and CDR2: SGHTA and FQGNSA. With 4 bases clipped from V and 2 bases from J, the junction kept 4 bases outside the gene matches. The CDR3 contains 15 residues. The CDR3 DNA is TGTGCCAGCAGCTCCACTAGCGGACCCTACAATGAGCAGTTCTTC. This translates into CASSSTSGPYNEQFF.

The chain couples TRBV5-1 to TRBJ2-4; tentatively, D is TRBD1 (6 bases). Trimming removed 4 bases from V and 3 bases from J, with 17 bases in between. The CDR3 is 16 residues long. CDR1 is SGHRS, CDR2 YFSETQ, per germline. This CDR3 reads CASSPRQDPLKNIQYF. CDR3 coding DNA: TGCGCCAGCAGCCCCCGACAGGACCCGCTCAAAAACATTCAGTACTTC.

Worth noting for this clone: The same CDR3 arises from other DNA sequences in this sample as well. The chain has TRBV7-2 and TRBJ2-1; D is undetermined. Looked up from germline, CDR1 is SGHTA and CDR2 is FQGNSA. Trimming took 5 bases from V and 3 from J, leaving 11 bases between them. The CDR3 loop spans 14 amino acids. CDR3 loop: CASSPGSSYNEQFF. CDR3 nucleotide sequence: TGTGCCAGCAGCCCCGGTAGCAGCTACAATGAGCAGTTCTTC.

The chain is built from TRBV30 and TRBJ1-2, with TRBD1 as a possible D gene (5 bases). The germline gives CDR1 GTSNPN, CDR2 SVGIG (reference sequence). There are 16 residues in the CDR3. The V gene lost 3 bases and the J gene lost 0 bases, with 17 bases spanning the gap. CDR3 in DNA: TGTGCCTGGAGCCGAAAACAGGACGCTACTAACTATGGCTACACCTTC. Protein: CAWSRKQDATNYGYTF.

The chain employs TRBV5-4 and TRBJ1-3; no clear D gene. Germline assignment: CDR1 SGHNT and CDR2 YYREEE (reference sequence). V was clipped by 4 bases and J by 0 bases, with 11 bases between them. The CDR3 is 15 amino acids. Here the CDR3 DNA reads TGTGCCAGCAGCACCGGAGGCCGCTCTGGAAACACCATATATTTT. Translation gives CASSTGGRSGNTIYF.

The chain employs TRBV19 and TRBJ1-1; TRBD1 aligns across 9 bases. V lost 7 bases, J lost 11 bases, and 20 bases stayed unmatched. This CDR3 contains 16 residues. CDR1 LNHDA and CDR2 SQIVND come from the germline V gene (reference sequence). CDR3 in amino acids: CASITSTGTGSFLAFF. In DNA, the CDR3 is TGTGCCAGTATCACCTCAACCGGGACAGGGTCTTTCTTGGCTTTCTTT.

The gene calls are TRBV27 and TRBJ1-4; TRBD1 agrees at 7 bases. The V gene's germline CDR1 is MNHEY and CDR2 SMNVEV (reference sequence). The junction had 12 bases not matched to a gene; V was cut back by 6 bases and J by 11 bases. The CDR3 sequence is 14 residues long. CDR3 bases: TGTGCCAGCAGCCCCGACACGGGCAGGGGGAAACTGTTTTTT. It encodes CASSPDTGRGKLFF.

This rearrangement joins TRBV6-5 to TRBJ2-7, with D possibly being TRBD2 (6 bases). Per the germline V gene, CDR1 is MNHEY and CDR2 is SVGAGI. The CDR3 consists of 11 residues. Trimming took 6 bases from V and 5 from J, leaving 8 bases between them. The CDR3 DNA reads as TGTGCCAGCAGGACTAGAAACGAGCAGTACTTC. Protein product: CASRTRNEQYF.

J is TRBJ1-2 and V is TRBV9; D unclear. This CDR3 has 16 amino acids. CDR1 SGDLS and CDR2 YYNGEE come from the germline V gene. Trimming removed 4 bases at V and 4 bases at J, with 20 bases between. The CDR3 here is CASSPTPWEVGYGYTF. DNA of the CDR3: TGTGCCAGCAGCCCCACCCCCTGGGAGGTGGGCTATGGCTACACCTTC.

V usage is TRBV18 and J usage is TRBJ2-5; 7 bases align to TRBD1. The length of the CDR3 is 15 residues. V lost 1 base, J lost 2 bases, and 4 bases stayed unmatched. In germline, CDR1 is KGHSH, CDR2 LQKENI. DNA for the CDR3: TGTGCCAGCTCACCACAAGTCAGGGGGCAAGAGACCCAGTACTTC. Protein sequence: CASSPQVRGQETQYF.

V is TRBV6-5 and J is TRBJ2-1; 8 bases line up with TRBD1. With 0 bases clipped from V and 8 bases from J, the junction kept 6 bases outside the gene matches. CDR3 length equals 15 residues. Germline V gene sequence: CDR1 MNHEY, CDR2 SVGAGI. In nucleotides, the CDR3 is TGTGCCAGCAGTTACTCGGGGACAGGTATCTATGAGCAGTTCTTC. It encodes CASSYSGTGIYEQFF.

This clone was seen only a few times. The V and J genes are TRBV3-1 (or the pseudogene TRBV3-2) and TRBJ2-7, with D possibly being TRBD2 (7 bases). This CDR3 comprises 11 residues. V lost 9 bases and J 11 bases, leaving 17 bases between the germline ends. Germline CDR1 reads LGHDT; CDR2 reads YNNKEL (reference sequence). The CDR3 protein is CARVGGGGEYF. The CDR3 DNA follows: TGTGCCAGGGTCGGAGGGGGGGGCGAGTACTTC.

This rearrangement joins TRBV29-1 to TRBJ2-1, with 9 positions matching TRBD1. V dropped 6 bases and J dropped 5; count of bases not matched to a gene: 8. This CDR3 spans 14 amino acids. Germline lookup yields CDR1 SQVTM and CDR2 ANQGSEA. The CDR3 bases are TGCAGCGTGTTACAGGGGGCGAGGGACAATGAGCAGTTCTTC. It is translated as CSVLQGARDNEQFF.

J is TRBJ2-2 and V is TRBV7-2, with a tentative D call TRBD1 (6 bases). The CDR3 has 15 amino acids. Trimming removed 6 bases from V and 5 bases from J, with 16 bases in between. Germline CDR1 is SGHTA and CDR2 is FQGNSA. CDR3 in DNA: TGTGCCAGCAGATGGGGGACATTGGGGACCGGGGAGCTGTTTTTT. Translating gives CASRWGTLGTGELFF.

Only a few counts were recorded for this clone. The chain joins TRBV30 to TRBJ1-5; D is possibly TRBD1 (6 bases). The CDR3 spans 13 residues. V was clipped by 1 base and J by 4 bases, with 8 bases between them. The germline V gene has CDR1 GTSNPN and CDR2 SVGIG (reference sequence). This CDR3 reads CAWSGGQNQPQHF. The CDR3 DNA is TGTGCCTGGAGTGGGGGGCAGAATCAGCCCCAGCATTTT.

The CDR3 protein is CASSQDGGRGSETQYF. CDR3 sequence (DNA): TGTGCCAGCAGCCAAGATGGGGGCCGGGGCTCGGAGACCCAGTACTTC. The chain carries TRBV14 and TRBJ2-5; D is perhaps TRBD1 (6 bases). CDR1 is SGHDN and CDR2 is FVKESK in the germline V gene. Trimming stripped 0 bases from V and 5 bases from J, with 16 bases between. The CDR3 runs 16 residues. Using reference TRBV14 and TRBJ2-5 for the parts outside the CDR3, the full variable domain is EAGVTQFPSHSVIEKGQTVTLRCDPISGHDNLYWYRRVMGKEIKFLLHFVKESKQDESGMPNNRFLAERTGGTYSTLKVQPAELEDSGVYFCASSQDGGRGSETQYFGPGTRLLVL.

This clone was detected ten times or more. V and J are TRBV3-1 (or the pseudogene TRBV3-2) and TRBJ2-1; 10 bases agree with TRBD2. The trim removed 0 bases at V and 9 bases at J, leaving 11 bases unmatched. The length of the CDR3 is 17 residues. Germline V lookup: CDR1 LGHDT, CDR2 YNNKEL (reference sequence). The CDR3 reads CASSQELLAGVDGEQFF. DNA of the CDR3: TGTGCCAGCAGCCAAGAGTTGCTAGCGGGAGTTGACGGTGAGCAGTTCTTC.

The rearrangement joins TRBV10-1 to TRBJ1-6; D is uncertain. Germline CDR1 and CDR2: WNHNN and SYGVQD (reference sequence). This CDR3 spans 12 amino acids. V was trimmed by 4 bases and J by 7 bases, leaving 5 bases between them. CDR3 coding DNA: TGCGCCAGCAGTGGAGGGAATTCACCCCTCCACTTT. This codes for CASSGGNSPLHF.